This record concerns one T cell receptor (beta chain) sequence. Via the markers CD45RO/CCR7/CD25/CD127/CD95/CD27, stem cell-like memory, regulatory, central memory and naive CD4+ cells were sorted. Purity (above 98%) was reached by all sorted populations. The record originates from a study of beta chain features in type 1 diabetes. The CDR3 spans 15 residues. Germline lookup yields CDR1 SGDLS and CDR2 YYNGEE. V lost 3 bases and J lost 0, with 10 bases in between. Isolated RNA was reverse transcribed in full, so expressed TCRB transcripts were sequenced. The assay was immunoSEQ multiplex PCR, and TCRdb's table has in-frame clones only and misses some. The sample yields about 620,000 clones, about a sixth seen once.

This TCR came from a man between 18 and 35 years old in good health. Sample: naive CD4+ T cells from blood. This chain joins TRBV9 and TRBJ2-1; D is unclear. CDR3 loop: CASSEDVSSYNEQFF. As DNA, the CDR3 is TGTGCCAGCAGCGAGGACGTGAGCTCCTACAATGAGCAGTTCTTC.